The clone carrying this T cell receptor (beta chain) has a count of ten or more. The sample belongs to a study of T-cell memory formation after mild COVID-19. Constant-segment primers were used for 5'RACE, and the resulting TCR alpha and TCR beta cDNA libraries carried sample barcodes and UMIs. MiXCR, run by TCRdb on the 5' RACE reads, gives a single entry per CDR3 protein. The top ten clones hold approximately 22% of a sample with about 350,000 distinct CDR3 sequences, roughly an eighth of them seen once. Sequencing was done on a sample of PBMCs or a T cell subset sorted from them (not recorded which). The sequence was obtained from a young man who had mild COVID-19 (a few samples of this study predate the infection). Cell type and time point are not known.

The chain's CDR3 is CASSQDLEQGVYEQYF. CDR3 in DNA: TGTGCCAGCAGCCAAGATCTAGAACAGGGTGTCTACGAGCAGTACTTC. V and J are TRBV4-2 and TRBJ2-7, with a possible D match to TRBD1 (6 bases). The V and J ends lost 0 bases and 3 bases respectively, with 15 bases between them. Germline assignment: CDR1 LGHNA and CDR2 YNFKEQ. This CDR3 is 16 amino acids long.